Given below is one TCR beta chain in context. The antigen this receptor binds is unknown. Per-base qualities were not stored, and no clone one base away is much larger. Using the deep immunoSEQ assay, multiplex PCR amplified TCR CDR3 regions from genomic DNA. For each cell subset, the extracted genomic DNA was distributed evenly across all wells of several immunoSEQ 96-well plates, and each plate served as one replicate. For sorted subsets, each replicate PCR was loaded with roughly 190 ng genomic DNA, equivalent to 25,000 to 35,000 T cell genomes. Purified libraries were quantified with a Qubit 3.0 fluorometer, sized on a Bioanalyzer 2100, and re-quantified with the KAPA Library Quantification kit. A separate single-read 150-cycle Illumina NextSeq 550 flow cell was used to sequence each immunoSEQ 96-well plate. In the original analysis: Because only junctional sequences without quality scores were contained in the immunoSEQ output, filtering matching that applied to full-length reads could not be performed. Sequences were annotated with PyIR, a Python wrapper for IgBLAST v1.9, and V/J genes and CDR3 were assigned using IMGT germline references. Reads were filtered out if the reads had weak V/J assignments (E-value above 1e-6), no CDR3, stop codons, out-of-frame junctions, or ambiguous translated residues. V3J clonotypes were defined by identical inferred V gene, J gene, and CDR3 amino acid sequence. To compute the percentage overlap between repertoires, the number of shared unique clonotypes was divided by the size of the smaller repertoire. Richness of each repertoire was evaluated using RTK rarefaction, the Chao1 estimator, and Recon v2.1 estimates of unobserved clonotypes. OLGA was used to compute generation probabilities for all TCRbeta clonotypes that the gDNA method yielded from a handful of donors. TCRdb holds this immuneACCESS table with in-frame rearrangements only. Some clones are missing; in checked studies, unresolved V genes explain under half, and the rest has no known cause. V and J calls and clone size are as listed in that table; D and trimming were resolved from the DNA. In all, the sample holds over 2 million clones, and approximately 94% of those were seen once. The leading ten clones occupy about 1.1% of the sample.

The data belong to a study of shared clonotypes between healthy human individuals (dated by TCRdb to the early 2020s). As for the study more broadly: A couple of women and a few men aged 18 to 49 years were included in the cohort. To increase sequencing depth and limit assay-specific biases, TCR repertoire library preparation and sequencing were carried out by different laboratories using diverse techniques. Per donor, three plates each were used for CD4 naive and CD4 memory, two for CD8 naive, and one for CD8 memory. Between about 0.85 and 8.9 billion PBMCs per donor were obtained by leukapheresis. To estimate repertoire size and how much clonotypes are shared between individuals, the study performed deep sequencing of blood TCR repertoires from about five healthy adults.

CD8 naive samples consisted of CD45RO-negative cells that were positively selected for CCR7, yielding a CD45RA+CCR7+ population without TemRA cells. Healthy HIV-negative adults with no recently reported acute infections or vaccinations were included as donors. Every donor was a Caucasian adult residing in Nashville, Tennessee, USA. After blood collection by leukapheresis, PBMCs were isolated using Ficoll-Histopaque density gradient centrifugation and then cryopreserved in the vapor phase of liquid nitrogen. Analytical flow cytometry was used to check the purity and quantity of every magnetically sorted T cell population. Each sorted fraction had its genomic DNA isolated and then quantified by UV absorbance on a Nanodrop 2000c. Unmatched junction bases come to 6, with V trimmed by 4 bases and J by 4 bases. The CDR3 numbers 14 residues from cysteine through phenylalanine. Left in the record is the CDR3 DNA by itself, 42 bases read in frame from the first base. CDR1 SEHNR and CDR2 FQNEAQ are derived from the germline V gene (reference sequence).

Here is what the overall study found, with its caveats: Sharing across several donors was observed for about 5% of naive CD4, over 3% of naive CD8, about 2.3% of memory CD4, and approximately 0.41% of memory CD8 clonotypes. The genetic and exposure-history diversity represented was limited by the small number of donors. Compared with non-shared clonotypes, clonotypes shared by all four sorted-subset donors had higher generation probabilities. Based on pairwise subsampling, the degree of clonotype sharing among donors was expected to be affected by sequencing depth. Naive subsets generally had larger estimated clonotype richness than memory subsets did. Even with the large sequencing depth, rarefaction of the sorted-subset datasets indicated that sequencing was incomplete. Only blood was sampled, and tissue TCR repertoires likely differ from those in blood.

The rearranged chain carries TRBV7-9 and TRBJ1-2, with 7 middle bases fitting TRBD1. Sequencing was carried out using naive CD8+ T cells sorted from blood. The label giving this sample's cell subset or site can be read as: CD45RA+CCR7+. The sequence came from a man aged 18 to 29 in good health. DNA sequence: TGTGCCAGCAGCTCCGGACAGGCCTCCTATGGCTACACCTTC. This sequence encodes CASSSGQASYGYTF.